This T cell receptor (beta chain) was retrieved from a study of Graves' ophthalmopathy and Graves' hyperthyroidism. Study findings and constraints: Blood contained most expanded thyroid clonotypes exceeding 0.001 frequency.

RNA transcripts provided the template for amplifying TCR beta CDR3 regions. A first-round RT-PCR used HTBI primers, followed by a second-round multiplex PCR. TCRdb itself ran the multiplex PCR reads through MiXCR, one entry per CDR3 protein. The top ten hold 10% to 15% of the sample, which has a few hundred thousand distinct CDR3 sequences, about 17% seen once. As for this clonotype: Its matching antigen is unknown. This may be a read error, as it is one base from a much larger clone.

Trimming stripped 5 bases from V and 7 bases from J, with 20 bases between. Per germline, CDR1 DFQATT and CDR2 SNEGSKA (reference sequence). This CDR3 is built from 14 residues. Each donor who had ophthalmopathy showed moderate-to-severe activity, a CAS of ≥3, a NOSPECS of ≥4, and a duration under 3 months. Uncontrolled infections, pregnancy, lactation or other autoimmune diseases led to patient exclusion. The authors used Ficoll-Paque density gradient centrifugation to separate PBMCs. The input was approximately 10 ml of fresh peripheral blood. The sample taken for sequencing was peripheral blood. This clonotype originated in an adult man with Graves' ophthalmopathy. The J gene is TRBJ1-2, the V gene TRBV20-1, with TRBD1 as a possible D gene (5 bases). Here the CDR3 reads CSAGGGTDLSGYTF. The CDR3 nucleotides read TGCAGTGCTGGGGGGGGGACTGACTTATCTGGCTACACCTTC.